This record looks at one T cell receptor (beta chain) sequence and its context. Its matching antigen is unknown. V was clipped by 5 bases and J by 5 bases, with 10 bases between them. Germline CDR1 MDHEN, CDR2 SYDVKM. This CDR3 comprises 12 residues. This record belongs to a study of T cell responses to AZD1222 COVID-19 vaccine. General study results and limits: Along spike, vaccine-associated CD4 TCRs were found throughout, with dominance at 160-218 and 743-854.

Clones were read by immunoSEQ multiplex PCR, and TCRdb kept only the in-frame ones, dropping some. Of 150,000 to 200,000 clones detected, around 94% appear once; the ten largest clones hold approximately 0.69%. The chain employs TRBV28 and TRBJ2-7; the D is unclear. The TCR comes from an adult in good health. The material was peripheral blood, obtained on day 0 of AZD1222 vaccination. CDR3 region: CASSPNNDEQYF. The CDR3 DNA sequence: TGTGCCAGCAGTCCTAACAACGACGAGCAGTACTTC. Supplemented by reference TRBV28 and TRBJ2-7, the full variable domain reads DVKVTQSSRYLVKRTGEKVFLECVQDMDHENMFWYRQDPGLGLRLIYFSYDVKMKEKGDIPEGYSVSREKKERFSLILESASTNQTSMYLCASSPNNDEQYFGPGTRLTVT.